Below, 25 T cell receptor beta chains from the same sample are listed, as sequenced in a study of T cells in Graves' hyperthyroidism and ophthalmopathy (dated by TCRdb to the late 2010s). The library was produced with multiplex PCR. The instrument given in TCRdb is Illumina HiSeq 2000. The TCR beta CDR3 regions were amplified from the RNA transcripts. The TCR CDR3 was subjected to a first round of RT-PCR using the HTBI primer set and the Qiagen OneStep RT-PCR kit. In TCRdb, the public reads were trimmed at Q25 with fastp and aligned with MiXCR, with productive beta chains retained. Each entry merges the rows of one CDR3 protein and shows their most common DNA and genes. The sample table shows roughly 200,000 distinct CDR3 sequences, and 15% to 20% are seen once. The ten most abundant clones make up roughly two fifths of the sample. Sequenced: blood. The receptors were sampled from a man in his forties with Graves' hyperthyroidism.

J is TRBJ1-1 and V is TRBV20-1; D is possibly TRBD1 (5 bases). V shed 1 base and J shed 5 bases, with 23 bases lying between them. This CDR3 region has 17 residues. Germline V gene lookup returns CDR1 DFQATT and CDR2 SNEGSKA (reference sequence). The CDR3 DNA reads TGCAGTGCTAGAGGGGGACGGACTCCTGAACTCCGGACTGAAGCTTTCTTT. This sequence encodes CSARGGRTPELRTEAFF.

This clonotype was seen repeatedly, ten times or more. The rearrangement uses TRBV28 and TRBJ2-2; unclear D gene. Germline CDR1 MDHEN, CDR2 SYDVKM. CDR3 length equals 17 residues. V gave up 2 bases and J gave up 5 bases, with 18 bases separating them. CDR3 DNA: TGTGCCAGCAGTTTACCCGACCCTAGAATTGGTACCGGGGAGCTGTTTTTT. It specifies CASSLPDPRIGTGELFF.

This clonotype came up a few times. The V gene is TRBV27, the J gene TRBJ2-7, with 8 bases fitting TRBD1. Germline-derived CDR1 and CDR2 are MNHEY and SMNVEV (reference sequence). The CDR3 covers 15 residues. V shed 2 bases, J shed 3 bases, and the junction held 6 bases outside the gene matches. The CDR3 bases are TGTGCCAGCAGTTTAGATCAGGGGGCGAGCTACGAGCAGTACTTC. Translating gives CASSLDQGASYEQYF.

This clonotype has only a few counts. The V gene is TRBV5-6, the J gene TRBJ2-3; tentatively, D is TRBD2 (6 bases). Germline lookup yields CDR1 SGHDT and CDR2 YYEEEE. V lost 4 bases to trimming and J lost 9 bases, with 21 bases between them. The CDR3 consists of 15 residues. The CDR3 loop is CASSTATGESETQYF. CDR3 bases: TGTGCCAGCAGCACGGCGACGGGAGAGTCGGAAACGCAGTATTTT.

Of note for this clonotype: A much bigger clone sits one base away, suggesting this may be a read error. V gene TRBV5-1 combines with J gene TRBJ1-1, with D hard to call. Germline CDR1 reads SGHRS; CDR2 reads YFSETQ. The CDR3 has 14 residues. Trimming cost V 0 bases and J 1 base, with 7 bases left between them. The CDR3: CASSLDSRNTEAFF. CDR3 nucleotide sequence: TGCGCCAGCAGCTTGGACAGCCGGAACACTGAAGCTTTCTTT.

This clonotype was found a few times. The chain has TRBV11-3 and TRBJ2-7; 9 nucleotides line up with TRBD1. The V segment lost 1 base and the J segment 3 bases; nucleotides outside the gene matches: 4. This CDR3 spans 15 amino acids. Germline CDR1 SGHNT, CDR2 YENEEA. CDR3 nucleotide sequence: TGTGCCAGCAGCTTAGGTTACAGGGGGCACTACGAGCAGTACTTC. This encodes CASSLGYRGHYEQYF.

This clonotype came up many times. The V gene is TRBV18, the J gene TRBJ1-1; D unresolved. The CDR3 contains 15 residues. Germline CDR1 reads KGHSH; CDR2 reads LQKENI. The V and J ends lost 2 bases and 1 base respectively, with 11 bases between them. The CDR3 protein is CASSPSPGGNTEAFF. The CDR3 region has the DNA TGTGCCAGCTCACCAAGTCCGGGTGGGAACACTGAAGCTTTCTTT.

This clonotype came up many times. The chain carries TRBV11-2 and TRBJ2-2; 12 positions match TRBD2. From germline, CDR1 is SGHAT and CDR2 FQNNGV. The CDR3 is made up of 14 amino acids. V gave up 5 bases and J gave up 8 bases; unmatched junction bases: 3. The CDR3 reads CASSRLAGAGELFF. CDR3 in DNA: TGTGCCAGCAGCAGACTAGCGGGGGCGGGGGAGCTGTTTTTT.

This clonotype has ten or more counts. V gene TRBV29-1 combines with J gene TRBJ1-2, with 8 bases lining up with TRBD1. The CDR3 is made up of 13 amino acids. With 2 bases clipped from V and 5 bases from J, the junction kept 4 bases outside the gene matches. Germline CDR1 and CDR2: SQVTM and ANQGSEA. The CDR3 protein is CSVETGTGYGYTF. The DNA for the CDR3 is TGCAGCGTTGAAACCGGGACAGGTTATGGCTACACCTTC. Based on the CDR3 plus reference TRBV29-1 and TRBJ1-2, the full variable domain is SAVISQKPSRDICQRGTSLTIQCQVDSQVTMMFWYRQQPGQSLTLIATANQGSEATYESGFVIDKFPISRPNLTFSTLTVSNMSPEDSSIYLCSVETGTGYGYTFGSGTRLTVV.

This clonotype has ten or more counts. The rearrangement links TRBV12-3 or TRBV12-4 to TRBJ1-4, with 7 bases fitting TRBD1. V dropped 5 bases and J dropped 7; count of bases not matched to a gene: 7. This CDR3 has 14 residues. CDR3 DNA: TGTGCCAGCAGTGAGACAGGGCAGAGTGAAAAACTGTTTTTT. Translated, it gives CASSETGQSEKLFF.

The chain uses TRBV7-2 and TRBJ2-1; D is undetermined. The V end was cut by 0 bases, the J end by 6 bases, with 9 bases between. The germline CDR1 and CDR2 sequences are SGHTA and FQGNSA. The CDR3 is 14 residues long. CDR3 region: CASSLASIVNEQFF. The DNA for the CDR3 is TGTGCCAGCAGCTTAGCTAGTATAGTCAATGAGCAGTTCTTC.

As regards this clonotype: A much more abundant neighbour one base away suggests this may be a read error. This chain joins TRBV6-1 and TRBJ1-2; no reliable D call. The CDR3 runs to 14 residues. The germline V gene encodes CDR1 MNHNS and CDR2 SASEGT. The V end was cut by 1 base, the J end by 4 bases, with 10 bases between. The CDR3 region is CASSEGGASYGYTF. In nucleotides, the CDR3 is TGTGCCAGCAGTGAAGGGGGAGCTAGCTATGGCTACACCTTC.

As for this clonotype: A read error may be the cause here, since a much bigger clone is one base away. The J gene is TRBJ2-2, the V gene TRBV30; a possible D gene is TRBD2 (7 bases). The CDR3 spans 15 residues. Germline V gives CDR1 GTSNPN, CDR2 SVGIG (reference sequence). CDR3 amino acids: CVGQEGGQFTGELFF. The CDR3, as DNA: TGTGTCGGGCAAGAGGGGGGGCAATTCACCGGGGAGCTGTTTTTT.

This clonotype was detected ten times or more. The chain carries TRBV20-1 and TRBJ2-7, with a weak D call TRBD2 (6 bases). The CDR3 contains 12 residues. Trimming took 1 base from V and 2 from J, leaving 6 bases between them. The germline CDR1 and CDR2 sequences are DFQATT and SNEGSKA (reference sequence). CDR3 region: CSARASAYEQYF. The CDR3 nucleotides are TGCAGTGCTAGAGCTAGCGCCTACGAGCAGTACTTC.

CDR3 DNA sequence: TGTGCCAGCAGCCAAGAACGGGACGAAGTTAGTCATGGCTACACCTTC. Protein sequence: CASSQERDEVSHGYTF. The rearrangement links TRBV3-1 to TRBJ1-2; D may be TRBD1 (5 bases). Germline CDR1 reads LGHDT; CDR2 reads YNNKEL (reference sequence). Trimming took 0 bases from V and 6 from J, leaving 17 bases between them. The CDR3 contains 16 residues.

This clonotype was recorded many times. The chain is built from TRBV12-3 or TRBV12-4 and TRBJ2-7; TRBD1 is a possible D gene (5 bases). V was shortened by 1 base and J by 3 bases, with 13 bases between the two germline ends. This CDR3 is built from 15 residues. The CDR3: CASSLGQGIGYEQYF. The CDR3 DNA reads as TGTGCCAGCAGTTTAGGGCAGGGTATCGGCTACGAGCAGTACTTC.

This clonotype was observed many times. The V gene is TRBV18, the J gene TRBJ2-2, with 7 nucleotides matching TRBD1. Unmatched junction bases numbered 0, after V lost 8 bases and J lost 0 bases. The germline V gene has CDR1 KGHSH and CDR2 LQKENI. The CDR3 contains 13 residues. The CDR3 DNA reads TGTGCCAGCGGACAGGCGAACACCGGGGAGCTGTTTTTT. This codes for CASGQANTGELFF.

J is TRBJ2-7 and V is TRBV27; 8 positions agree with TRBD2. The germline gives CDR1 MNHEY, CDR2 SMNVEV (reference sequence). The junction had 9 bases not matched to a gene; V was cut back by 6 bases and J by 2 bases. This CDR3 is 15 amino acids long. This chain's CDR3 is CASRPTSGGAYEQYF. The DNA for the CDR3 is TGTGCCAGCAGACCAACTAGCGGAGGGGCCTACGAGCAGTACTTC.

This clonotype was found many times. The V gene is TRBV7-2, the J gene TRBJ2-5; the match to TRBD2 covers 8 bases. Germline assignment: CDR1 SGHTA and CDR2 FQGNSA. V trimming: 1 base; J trimming: 6 bases; junction bases outside the gene matches: 4. There are 14 residues in the CDR3. CDR3 coding DNA: TGTGCCAGCAGCTTAGATGGACTAGCTAAGACCCAGTACTTC. Translating it yields CASSLDGLAKTQYF.

This chain links TRBV7-2 with TRBJ2-5; 10 bases match TRBD2. Germline-derived CDR1 and CDR2 are SGHTA and FQGNSA. The CDR3 extends over 15 amino acids. J was trimmed by 3 bases and V by 4 bases; bases with no gene match: 5. CDR3 sequence reads: CASSSAGTSEETQYF. The CDR3 bases are TGTGCCAGCAGCTCCGCCGGGACTAGCGAAGAGACCCAGTACTTC. The entire variable domain, with the rest obtained from reference TRBV7-2 and TRBJ2-5, is as follows: GAGVSQSPSNKVTEKGKDVELRCDPISGHTALYWYRQSLGQGLEFLIYFQGNSAPDKSGLPSDRFSAERTGGSVSTLTIQRTQQEDSAVYLCASSSAGTSEETQYFGPGTRLLVL.

This clonotype has a count of ten or more. J is TRBJ2-7 and V is TRBV28; TRBD2 matches 11 bases. The CDR3 length is 15 residues. Germline V gives CDR1 MDHEN, CDR2 SYDVKM. The V gene end was trimmed by 5 bases and the J gene end by 0 bases; junction bases not matched to a gene: 3. The CDR3 bases are TGTGCCAGCAGTCCAACTAGCGGGAGCTCCTACGAGCAGTACTTC. This encodes CASSPTSGSSYEQYF. Looking up the rest from reference TRBV28 and TRBJ2-7 gives the full variable domain: DVKVTQSSRYLVKRTGEKVFLECVQDMDHENMFWYRQDPGLGLRLIYFSYDVKMKEKGDIPEGYSVSREKKERFSLILESASTNQTSMYLCASSPTSGSSYEQYFGPGTRLTVT.

This clonotype was recorded at least ten times. This sequence joins TRBV9 and TRBJ1-1, with D tentatively TRBD1 (6 bases). Germline loops: CDR1 SGDLS, CDR2 YYNGEE. The V and J ends lost 4 bases and 1 base respectively, with 14 bases between them. The CDR3 sequence is 15 residues long. The CDR3 sequence is CASSPVGGRNTEAFF. Written as DNA, the CDR3 is TGTGCCAGCAGCCCTGTGGGGGGCAGGAACACTGAAGCTTTCTTT.

At least ten counts were recorded for this clonotype. The chain couples TRBV6-1 to TRBJ1-4, with D perhaps matching TRBD1 (6 bases). Germline CDR1 and CDR2: MNHNS and SASEGT. V was shortened by 4 bases and J by 8 bases, with 14 bases between the two germline ends. CDR3 size: 14 residues. CDR3: CASSATGMGEKLFF. The CDR3 DNA reads as TGTGCCAGCAGTGCCACAGGGATGGGAGAAAAACTGTTTTTT.

The J gene is TRBJ2-7, the V gene TRBV27; tentatively, D is TRBD1 (6 bases). Trimming left V 5 bases short and J 4 bases short, with 12 bases between. The CDR3 is 13 amino acids. The germline V gene encodes CDR1 MNHEY and CDR2 SMNVEV (reference sequence). As DNA, the CDR3 is TGTGCCAGCAGTAGGGGGAATGAGTACGAGCAGTACTTC. It translates to CASSRGNEYEQYF.

J is TRBJ1-2 and V is TRBV6-2 or TRBV6-3, with 8 bases matching TRBD1. The CDR3 runs to 13 residues. Germline assignment: CDR1 MNHEY and CDR2 SVGEGT. The J segment lost 10 bases and the V segment lost 6 bases, leaving 10 bases of the junction unmatched. The CDR3 region is CASSPGTGLIYTF. DNA for the CDR3: TGTGCCAGCAGCCCAGGGACAGGTCTTATCTACACCTTC.